Listed below are T cell receptor beta chains from one sample, sequenced in a study of vaccination effects on CD4 cells after COVID-19. These TCRs are of unknown antigen specificity. Clones were read by immunoSEQ multiplex PCR, and TCRdb kept only the in-frame ones, dropping some. The sample holds 50,000 to 60,000 clones, around 68% seen once. This specimen consisted of CD4+ T cells from PBMCs cultured with SARS-CoV-2 spike peptides, obtained before COVID-19 vaccination. These receptors were obtained from a human donor who received a COVID-19 vaccine. Each CDR3 is given with its conserved first and last residue. The order of the fields is V gene, D gene, clone size, J gene, CDR3 DNA, CDR3 protein. A D gene is named only where the DNA matches it firmly. A clone size is listed for some rows: how often the clone was seen (once, few, many), or a class if it is expanded.

TRBV10-1,NA,few,TRBJ1-4,TGCGCCAGCAGTTTACAGGCTAATGAAAAACTGTTTTTT,CASSLQANEKLFF
TRBV13,NA,NA,TRBJ2-1,TGTGCCAGCAGCTTATCGGGACTCACAAAGGAGAATGAGCAGTTCTTC,CASSLSGLTKENEQFF
TRBV5-1,NA,NA,TRBJ1-3,TGCGCCAGCAGCTTGGCGGGGAATGGAAACACCATATATTTT,CASSLAGNGNTIYF
TRBV27,NA,NA,TRBJ1-2,TGTGCCAGCAGCCCGGGGCTCTATGAAGGCTACACCTTC,CASSPGLYEGYTF
TRBV27,NA,NA,TRBJ2-1,TGTGCCAGCAGTACAAGGTTCAGGGCGTCCCCCAATGAGCAGTTCTTC,CASSTRFRASPNEQFF
TRBV5-6,TRBD2,few,TRBJ2-3,TGTGCCAGCAGCTCCCTGACTAGCGGGAGAACAGATACGCAGTATTTT,CASSSLTSGRTDTQYF
TRBV29-1,TRBD1,NA,TRBJ2-3,TGCAGCGTCGGACAGGGACGCACAGATACGCAGTATTTT,CSVGQGRTDTQYF
TRBV2,TRBD1,NA,TRBJ1-1,TGTGCCAGCAGTGGGGGGACAGGGGGCTTGGGAGCTTTCTTT,CASSGGTGGLGAFF
TRBV6-6,TRBD2,NA,TRBJ2-1,TGTGCCAGCAGTTACTCGACTAGCGGGGGTCTTGAGCAGTTCTTC,CASSYSTSGGLEQFF
TRBV9,NA,NA,TRBJ2-5,TGTGCCAGCAGCGTATATGAAGAGACCCAGTACTTC,CASSVYEETQYF
TRBV19,TRBD1,NA,TRBJ2-6,TGTGCCAGTAGCCTGGGACAGGGGAGCTCTGGGGCCAACGTCCTGACTTTC,CASSLGQGSSGANVLTF
TRBV4-3,TRBD2,once,TRBJ2-5,TGCGCCAGCAGCCAAGGGGGACTAGGCGAGACCCAGTACTTC,CASSQGGLGETQYF
TRBV5-1,NA,NA,TRBJ2-7,TGCGCCAGCAGCTCCGCGGGCCTGGGCTACGAGCAGTACTTC,CASSSAGLGYEQYF
TRBV5-6,TRBD1,NA,TRBJ1-2,TGTGCCAGCAGCCGCGGACAGGGGAGGGGTGGCTACACCTTC,CASSRGQGRGGYTF
TRBV19,NA,few,TRBJ1-5,TGTGCCAGTAGTATAGTCGGAGTTCAGCCCCAGCATTTT,CASSIVGVQPQHF
TRBV12-3/TRBV12-4,NA,NA,TRBJ1-2,TGTGCCAGCAGTCAACAGCCTATCTATGGCTACACCTTC,CASSQQPIYGYTF
TRBV11-3,NA,NA,TRBJ1-5,TGTGCCAGCAGCCCCAGCCATAGTCATAGCAATCAGCCCCAGCATTTT,CASSPSHSHSNQPQHF
TRBV5-4,TRBD1,NA,TRBJ2-3,TGTGCCAGCAGCTTTTCTTTAGGACAGGGGGTGACAGATACGCAGTATTTT,CASSFSLGQGVTDTQYF
TRBV10-2,TRBD1,NA,TRBJ2-1,TGCGCCAGCAGTGACAGGGGGCGCAGCAATGAGCAGTTCTTC,CASSDRGRSNEQFF
TRBV5-5,TRBD1,NA,TRBJ1-4,TGTGCCAGCAGCTTGATACCGGGACAGGGGTTTGCAACTAATGAAAAACTGTTTTTT,CASSLIPGQGFATNEKLFF
TRBV21-1,NA,NA,TRBJ1-2,TGTGCCAGCAGCAAAACCCGGCCGGACGAGCCCTATGGCTACACCTTC,CASSKTRPDEPYGYTF
TRBV12-3/TRBV12-4,NA,NA,TRBJ1-5,TGTGCCAGCAGTGTGCGCAATCAGCCCCAGCATTTT,CASSVRNQPQHF
TRBV18,NA,NA,TRBJ2-2,TGTGCCAGCTCACCCCCCTCCAGGGAGCTGTTTTTT,CASSPPSRELFF